The 31 T cell receptor beta chains below come from one sample, sequenced in a study of human T cells and chemical hapten exposure. Time point described: patch test 1, 2 weeks after DPC sensitization. Indicated treatment: therapeutic diphenylcyclopropenone sensitization with weekly scalp DPC. A single record per CDR3 protein comes from TCRdb applying MiXCR to the RACE reads. The data show under 200,000 distinct CDR3 sequences, roughly 15% seen once. The sequencing here drew on whole blood, taken in connection with sensitization to the hapten diphenylcyclopropenone (DPC). The source is a woman in her 30s with alopecia areata. Some clones in this sample may be carry-over from other donors' samples.

This clonotype was seen only a few times. The chain couples TRBV7-3 to TRBJ1-6; D call uncertain. Per the germline V gene, CDR1 is SGHTA and CDR2 is FQGTGA. V lost 0 bases and J 10 bases, leaving 13 bases between the germline ends. The CDR3 is made up of 15 amino acids. The CDR3, as DNA: TGTGCCAGCAGCTTAACTGGCAGGAGAGAGTCACCCCTCCACTTT. It is translated as CASSLTGRRESPLHF.

The sample holds many counts of this clonotype. CDR3 amino acids: CSVESSGTEAFF. In nucleotides, the CDR3 is TGCAGCGTTGAGTCCAGCGGCACTGAAGCTTTCTTT. The chain joins TRBV29-1 to TRBJ1-1; D gene uncertain. Germline V lookup: CDR1 SQVTM, CDR2 ANQGSEA. The CDR3 loop spans 12 amino acids. Deletions cut 3 bases from V and 4 bases from J, with 9 bases between.

This clonotype was seen more than once but under ten times. This rearrangement joins TRBV7-2 to TRBJ2-3; 7 positions match TRBD2. Germline CDR1 SGHTA, CDR2 FQGNSA. The CDR3 is 17 residues long. The trim removed 5 bases at V and 0 bases at J, leaving 11 bases unmatched. The CDR3 DNA reads as TGTGCCAGCAGCCAACGGGGGGTTAGCCGTAGCACAGATACGCAGTATTTT. Amino acid sequence: CASSQRGVSRSTDTQYF.

This rearrangement joins TRBV4-2 to TRBJ2-5; 7 nucleotides line up with TRBD1. Germline CDR1 and CDR2: LGHNA and YNFKEQ. The CDR3 runs to 16 residues. V shed 2 bases, J shed 4 bases, and the junction held 10 bases outside the gene matches. CDR3 loop: CASSQNTGQVTETQYF. The CDR3 bases are TGTGCCAGCAGCCAAAATACCGGACAGGTCACAGAGACCCAGTACTTC.

In its sample, this clonotype was seen many times. The chain couples TRBV6-2 or TRBV6-3 to TRBJ1-5, with D unclear. Trimming took off 5 bases at V and 5 bases at J, with 16 bases between the two ends. CDR1 is MNHEY and CDR2 is SVGEGT in the germline V gene. The CDR3 spans 15 residues. The CDR3 DNA reads as TGTGCCAGCAGTCGTGGACTTGGAGGTCATCAGCCCCAGCATTTT. Translated: CASSRGLGGHQPQHF.

This clonotype was counted only a few times. The V gene is TRBV18, the J gene TRBJ2-7; D might be TRBD1 or TRBD2, each matching 5 bases. Germline V gene lookup returns CDR1 KGHSH and CDR2 LQKENI. This CDR3 is built from 16 residues. V lost 4 bases and J 2 bases, leaving 18 bases between the germline ends. The chain's CDR3 is CASSQNRDPFTYEQYF. The CDR3 DNA sequence: TGTGCCAGCTCACAAAACCGGGACCCCTTTACCTACGAGCAGTACTTC.

This clonotype was detected many times. V usage is TRBV4-3 and J usage is TRBJ2-7; a possible D gene is TRBD2 (6 bases). Germline CDR1 is LGHNA and CDR2 is YSLEER. This CDR3 region has 13 residues. Between the trimmed V and J ends, which lost 0 bases and 11 bases, there was a span of 14 bases. This CDR3 reads CASSQDKSGRKYF. CDR3 DNA sequence: TGCGCCAGCAGCCAAGATAAAAGCGGGCGCAAGTACTTC.

V usage is TRBV6-1 and J usage is TRBJ2-1, with 9 bases identical to TRBD1. V lost 5 bases and J lost 3; bases outside the gene matches: 14. The CDR3 totals 18 residues. Germline V gene sequence: CDR1 MNHNS, CDR2 SASEGT. The CDR3: CASSPGQGARGYYNEQFF. The DNA for the CDR3 is TGTGCCAGCAGTCCGGGACAGGGCGCTAGGGGTTACTACAATGAGCAGTTCTTC.

This clonotype was found a few times. The chain is built from TRBV30 and TRBJ1-6; D is perhaps TRBD1 (5 bases). Germline values: CDR1 GTSNPN, CDR2 SVGIG (reference sequence). Trimming removed 5 bases at V and 7 bases at J, with 12 bases between. The CDR3 covers 13 residues. CDR3 region: CAWEGTENSPLHF. The CDR3 DNA reads as TGTGCCTGGGAAGGGACCGAAAATTCACCCCTCCACTTT.

The sample holds many counts of this clonotype. V usage is TRBV5-8 and J usage is TRBJ1-3; D gene ambiguous. The CDR3 totals 15 residues. Looked up from germline, CDR1 is SGHTS and CDR2 is YDEGEE. Trimming pared 1 base from V and 0 bases from J, leaving 8 bases between. CDR3 region: CASSLRGISGNTIYF. CDR3 sequence (DNA): TGTGCCAGCAGCTTGCGAGGGATCTCTGGAAACACCATATATTTT.

This clonotype appeared a few times. The gene calls are TRBV10-3 and TRBJ1-1; 7 bases map to TRBD1. V trimming: 10 bases; J trimming: 8 bases; junction bases outside the gene matches: 13. The CDR3 consists of 13 residues. Germline loops: CDR1 ENHRY, CDR2 SYGVKD. The CDR3 bases are TGTGCCACAGGCGACAGGGATTTTGGCGAAGCTTTCTTT. Translated, it gives CATGDRDFGEAFF.

The CDR3 sequence: CSANSGRIYEQYF. Written as DNA, the CDR3 is TGCAGTGCTAACTCAGGACGGATATACGAGCAGTACTTC. This chain links TRBV20-1 with TRBJ2-7; D is uncertain. Germline CDR1 is DFQATT and CDR2 is SNEGSKA (reference sequence). The CDR3 has 13 residues. V was shortened by 4 bases and J by 4 bases, with 14 bases between the two germline ends.

This clonotype was counted once. The J gene is TRBJ2-3, the V gene TRBV28, with a weak D call TRBD2 (6 bases). CDR1 and CDR2 (germline): MDHEN, SYDVKM. With 6 bases removed from V and 1 base from J, the gap between germline ends came to 14 bases. CDR3 length: 15 residues. This CDR3 reads CASRSPGVGTDTQYF. CDR3 in DNA: TGTGCCAGCAGGTCTCCGGGAGTGGGCACAGATACGCAGTATTTT. Using reference TRBV28 and TRBJ2-3 for the parts outside the CDR3, the full variable domain is DVKVTQSSRYLVKRTGEKVFLECVQDMDHENMFWYRQDPGLGLRLIYFSYDVKMKEKGDIPEGYSVSREKKERFSLILESASTNQTSMYLCASRSPGVGTDTQYFGPGTRLTVL.

This clonotype occurred a few times. The gene calls are TRBV6-2 or TRBV6-3 and TRBJ1-2; D gene ambiguous. Germline CDR1 MNHEY, CDR2 SVGEGT. Trimming stripped 2 bases from V and 0 bases from J, with 22 bases between. The CDR3 has 19 amino acids. In nucleotides, the CDR3 is TGTGCCAGCAGTTACCCCAGTACGTCCGACGGACCATCTAACTATGGCTACACCTTC. Amino acid sequence: CASSYPSTSDGPSNYGYTF.

Only a few counts were recorded for this clonotype. CDR3 bases: TGTGCCAGCAGTTCCTTGACTAGCGGGGGGAATGAGCAGTTCTTC. Its translation: CASSSLTSGGNEQFF. The chain is built from TRBV6-5 and TRBJ2-1; TRBD2 matches at 13 bases. The CDR3 runs to 15 residues. Looked up from germline, CDR1 is MNHEY and CDR2 is SVGAGI. With 4 bases clipped from V and 7 bases from J, the junction kept 4 bases outside the gene matches.

The chain carries TRBV5-1 and TRBJ2-1, with no clear D. V was cut by 1 base and J by 4 bases, with 6 bases left in between. CDR1 is SGHRS, CDR2 YFSETQ, per germline. The CDR3 sequence is 13 residues long. CDR3 residues: CASSLQRYNEQFF. Here the CDR3 DNA reads TGCGCCAGCAGCTTGCAGCGATACAATGAGCAGTTCTTC.

This clonotype was counted between two and nine times. At one of its ends the junction is not consistent with the germline gene, which may arise from a read error. The V gene is TRBV6-2 or TRBV6-3, the J gene TRBJ2-1; D is ambiguous. This CDR3 contains 11 residues. Germline CDR1 and CDR2: MNHEY and SVGEGT. Here the CDR3 reads CASSRYNEQFF. The CDR3 coding sequence is TGTGCCAGCAGCCGATACAACGAGCAGTTCTTC.

This clonotype came up many times. This sequence joins TRBV2 and TRBJ2-5; D is ambiguous. Trimming cost V 1 base and J 1 base, with 4 bases left between them. The CDR3 contains 13 residues. Per the germline V gene, CDR1 is SNHLY and CDR2 is FYNNEI. Here the CDR3 reads CASSEGGQETQYF. CDR3 nucleotides: TGTGCCAGCAGTGAAGGGGGCCAAGAGACCCAGTACTTC.

This clonotype has a count of ten or more. V and J are TRBV29-1 and TRBJ1-2; no reliable D call. CDR1 and CDR2 (germline): SQVTM, ANQGSEA. V lost 3 bases, J lost 4 bases, and 6 bases lay in between. The CDR3 has 11 residues. CDR3 DNA sequence: TGCAGCGTTGAGGTGGGCTATGGCTACACCTTC. This gives the protein CSVEVGYGYTF.

This clonotype was detected ten times or more. The V call is TRBV7-6, the J call TRBJ2-7, with TRBD1 matching 8 bases. Losses at the gene ends were 1 base for V and 6 bases for J; bases not matched to a gene: 5. This CDR3 is 14 amino acids long. Per the germline V gene, CDR1 is SGHVS and CDR2 is FNYEAQ. CDR3 DNA sequence: TGTGCCAGCAGCTTAGGGACAGGGCTAGGCGAGCAGTACTTC. This gives the protein CASSLGTGLGEQYF. Filled out from reference TRBV7-6 and TRBJ2-7, the complete variable domain reads GAGVSQSPRYKVTKRGQDVALRCDPISGHVSLYWYRQALGQGPEFLTYFNYEAQQDKSGLPNDRFSAERPEGSISTLTIQRTEQRDSAMYRCASSLGTGLGEQYFGPGTRLTVT.

This chain uses TRBV11-3 with TRBJ1-6, with D possibly TRBD1 on 6 matching bases. CDR1 and CDR2 from the germline V gene are SGHNT and YENEEA. With 5 bases removed from V and 8 bases from J, the gap between germline ends came to 16 bases. CDR3 length equals 15 residues. CDR3 DNA: TGTGCCAGCAGCCCGGCCCCAGGGGAAGATTCACCCCTCCACTTT. This gives the protein CASSPAPGEDSPLHF.

The sample holds many counts of this clonotype. The rearrangement links TRBV7-8 to TRBJ2-5; D is uncertain. V dropped 3 bases and J dropped 6 bases, with 8 bases sitting between them. Germline V gene data show CDR1 as SGHVS and CDR2 as FQNEAQ. The CDR3 loop spans 12 amino acids. The DNA of the CDR3 is TGTGCCAGCAGCTTGATAGTGCAGACCCAGTACTTC. Protein sequence: CASSLIVQTQYF. Using reference TRBV7-8 and TRBJ2-5 for the parts outside the CDR3, the full variable domain is GAGVSQSPRYKVAKRGQDVALRCDPISGHVSLFWYQQALGQGPEFLTYFQNEAQLDKSGLPSDRFFAERPEGSVSTLKIQRTQQEDSAVYLCASSLIVQTQYFGPGTRLLVL.

For this clonotype: A much larger clonotype is one base distant, so this may be a read error. The CDR3 here is CVWSEWAETYNEQFF. Here the CDR3 DNA reads TGTGTCTGGAGCGAGTGGGCAGAGACCTACAATGAGCAGTTCTTC. The rearrangement joins TRBV30 to TRBJ2-1; D not resolved. This CDR3 is 15 amino acids long. In germline, CDR1 is GTSNPN, CDR2 SVGIG (reference sequence).

The V call is TRBV29-1, the J call TRBJ1-1; D uncertain. Germline V gene sequence: CDR1 SQVTM, CDR2 ANQGSEA. CDR3 length: 10 residues. This chain's CDR3 is CRAGNTEAFF. CDR3 bases: TGCAGGGCGGGGAACACTGAAGCTTTCTTT.

This clonotype was counted many times. This rearrangement joins TRBV11-2 to TRBJ2-7; D ambiguous. The germline CDR1 and CDR2 sequences are SGHAT and FQNNGV. Trimming took off 4 bases at V and 0 bases at J, with 10 bases between the two ends. The CDR3 is 14 residues long. CDR3 residues: CASSSPPGSYEQYF. The CDR3 region has the DNA TGTGCCAGCAGCTCCCCGCCGGGCTCCTACGAGCAGTACTTC.

The chain employs TRBV3-1 and TRBJ1-1; D is perhaps TRBD1 (5 bases). The V gene's germline CDR1 is LGHDT and CDR2 YNNKEL (reference sequence). CDR3 size: 13 residues. V dropped 4 bases and J dropped 6 bases, with 12 bases sitting between them. The chain's CDR3 is CASSLLRDSEAFF. The CDR3 coding sequence is TGTGCCAGCAGCCTATTAAGGGACTCTGAAGCTTTCTTT.

This clonotype was seen repeatedly, ten times or more. The CDR3 bases are TGTGCCAGCAGACGAGACGGGAACACTGAAGCTTTCTTT. Translation gives CASRRDGNTEAFF. The V gene is TRBV6-2 or TRBV6-3, the J gene TRBJ1-1, with no clear D. Trimming shortened V by 6 bases and J by 1 base, and 9 bases separated the two germline ends. Looked up from germline, CDR1 is MNHEY and CDR2 is SVGEGT. This CDR3 has 13 residues.

This chain uses TRBV18 with TRBJ2-1, with D tentatively TRBD1 or TRBD2 (6 bases each). Germline CDR1 is KGHSH and CDR2 is LQKENI. The CDR3 has 13 residues. V was shortened by 6 bases and J by 5 bases, with 11 bases between the two germline ends. The CDR3 loop is CASSPGANNEQFF. CDR3 in DNA: TGTGCCAGCTCGCCGGGGGCCAACAATGAGCAGTTCTTC.

This clonotype was recorded at least ten times. This chain links TRBV19 with TRBJ2-1, with D hard to call. V lost 0 bases to trimming and J lost 2 bases, with 11 bases between them. The CDR3 contains 16 residues. Germline loops: CDR1 LNHDA, CDR2 SQIVND (reference sequence). CDR3 bases: TGTGCCAGTAGTATAGAATTGAGATCCACCTACAATGAGCAGTTCTTC. This gives the protein CASSIELRSTYNEQFF.

The CDR3 is CASSESSGSYNEQFF. CDR3 bases: TGTGCCAGCAGCGAGTCTAGCGGGAGTTACAATGAGCAGTTCTTC. The chain couples TRBV7-3 to TRBJ2-1; TRBD2 matches 10 bases. The germline gives CDR1 SGHTA, CDR2 FQGTGA. The CDR3 sequence is 15 residues long. V was clipped by 5 bases and J by 4 bases; unmatched bases: 5.

The chain joins TRBV7-9 to TRBJ2-1; D gene ambiguous. Trimming took 2 bases from V and 5 from J, leaving 4 bases between them. The CDR3 spans 12 residues. CDR1 SEHNR and CDR2 FQNEAQ come from the germline V gene (reference sequence). The CDR3 reads CASSLPNNEQFF. The DNA for the CDR3 is TGTGCCAGCAGCTTACCAAACAATGAGCAGTTCTTC.